The 2 T cell receptor beta chains reported below all come from one sample, sequenced in a study of blood T cells in healthy people across ages (dated by TCRdb to 2013 to 2016). The library came from 5' RACE. TCRdb shows the sequencer as Illumina HiSeq 2500. A second roughly 6 to 12 cycle PCR used a sample-barcoded 5' primer and a J-beta primer mix. The public reads were quality trimmed at Q25 with fastp and then assembled into clones with MiXCR by TCRdb, keeping productive beta chains. Rows with one shared CDR3 protein collapse into an entry with the most common genes and DNA. The sample includes some 1 million distinct CDR3 sequences, with around 43% observed a single time. Of the sample, approximately 20% falls within the top ten clones. Specimen: blood. These receptors all stem from an older woman in good health.

This chain connects TRBV28 to TRBJ2-2; 7 bases are a match to TRBD2. Germline CDR1 is MDHEN and CDR2 is SYDVKM. The CDR3 has 20 residues. V lost 3 bases, J lost 1 base, and 17 bases stayed unmatched. CDR3 DNA: TGTGCCAGCAGTTTGGGTGCTCGATCTAGCGGCCCCTTGAACACCGGGGAGCTGTTTTTT. This translates into CASSLGARSSGPLNTGELFF.

This sequence joins TRBV6-5 and TRBJ2-7, with D hard to call. Germline V gene sequence: CDR1 MNHEY, CDR2 SVGAGI. The CDR3 runs to 15 residues. V was clipped by 5 bases and J by 1 base, with 15 bases between them. The CDR3 protein is CASSQTPMRSYEQYF. In DNA, the CDR3 is TGTGCCAGCAGTCAAACACCTATGAGGTCCTACGAGCAGTACTTC.